This record concerns one TCR beta chain sequence. Assay used: immunoSEQ multiplex PCR; TCRdb lists only in-frame clones, some missing. The sample yields over 150,000 clones, around 90% seen once. The CDR3 contains 14 residues. Germline assignment: CDR1 MNHEY and CDR2 SVGAGI. V was cut by 0 bases and J by 5 bases, with 10 bases left in between. The data derive from a study of T cell responses to AZD1222 COVID-19 vaccine. The material sequenced was peripheral blood, taken on day 0 of AZD1222 vaccination. The chain is built from TRBV6-5 and TRBJ1-2; D gene unclear. The clonotype was recovered from an adult in good health. As DNA, the CDR3 is TGTGCCAGCAGTTACTCGCGGCAGGATTATGGCTACACCTTC. Protein sequence: CASSYSRQDYGYTF.